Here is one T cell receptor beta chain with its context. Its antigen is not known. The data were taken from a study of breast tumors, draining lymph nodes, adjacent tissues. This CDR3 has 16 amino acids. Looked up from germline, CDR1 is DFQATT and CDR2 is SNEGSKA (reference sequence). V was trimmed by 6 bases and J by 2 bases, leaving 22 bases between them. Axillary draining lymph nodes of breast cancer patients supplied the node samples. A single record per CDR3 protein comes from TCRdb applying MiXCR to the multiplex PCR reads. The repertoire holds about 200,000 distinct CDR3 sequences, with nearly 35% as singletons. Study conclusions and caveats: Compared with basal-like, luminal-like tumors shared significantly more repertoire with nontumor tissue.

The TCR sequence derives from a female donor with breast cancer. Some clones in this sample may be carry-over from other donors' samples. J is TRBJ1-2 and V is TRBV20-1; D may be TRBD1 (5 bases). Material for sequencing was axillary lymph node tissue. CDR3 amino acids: CSAPGNTGGRNYGYTF. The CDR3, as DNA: TGCAGTGCCCCTGGGAACACCGGGGGGAGAAACTATGGCTACACCTTC.